Following are 17 T cell receptor beta chains from one sample sequenced in a study of T cell responses to AZD1222 COVID-19 vaccine. Method: immunoSEQ multiplex PCR; TCRdb's copy keeps in-frame clones and lacks some. Among under 150,000 clones, 85% to 90% were seen once, and the ten largest hold approximately 1.6%. The material sequenced was peripheral blood, taken 28 days after the second AZD1222 dose. These receptors were collected from an adult who received the AZD1222 COVID-19 vaccine.

This clone was counted a single time. The chain joins TRBV5-6 to TRBJ2-7, with 10 nucleotides matching TRBD1. The CDR3 loop spans 18 amino acids. The germline CDR1 and CDR2 sequences are SGHDT and YYEEEE. V was pared by 4 bases and J by 3 bases, with 16 bases of the junction left unmatched. In nucleotides, the CDR3 is TGTGCCAGCAGCCCGCCTCGTGACGGGACAGGGGAATTCTACGAGCAGTACGTC. Its protein product is CASSPPRDGTGEFYEQYV.

The J gene is TRBJ1-6, the V gene TRBV5-1, with TRBD1 as a possible D gene (6 bases). The CDR3 length is 15 residues. V was pared by 4 bases and J by 7 bases, with 15 bases between. Germline values: CDR1 SGHRS, CDR2 YFSETQ. The CDR3 DNA is TGCGCCAGCAGCCCAAGGGGGAGACGGAATTCACCCCTCCACTTT. This gives the protein CASSPRGRRNSPLHF.

This clone was counted a single time. The rearrangement links TRBV2 to TRBJ1-5, with 9 bases matching TRBD1. Germline V gene lookup returns CDR1 SNHLY and CDR2 FYNNEI. V was pared by 4 bases and J by 3 bases, with 1 base of the junction left unmatched. The CDR3 extends over 14 amino acids. In nucleotides, the CDR3 is TGTGCCAGCAGTGGGGACAGGGCCAATCAGCCCCAGCATTTT. Amino acid sequence: CASSGDRANQPQHF.

The rearrangement joins TRBV7-3 to TRBJ1-5; weak D call: TRBD1 (6 bases). V was shortened by 5 bases and J by 8 bases, with 16 bases between the two germline ends. Germline values: CDR1 SGHTA, CDR2 FQGTGA. This CDR3 spans 14 amino acids. Here the CDR3 DNA reads TGTGCCAGCAGCCAACAGGGAGGTGGTGAGCCCCAGCATTTT. This gives the protein CASSQQGGGEPQHF.

The chain is built from TRBV7-2 and TRBJ1-6; no reliable D call. The germline V gene has CDR1 SGHTA and CDR2 FQGNSA. Trimming took 1 base from V and 12 from J, leaving 13 bases between them. The CDR3 length is 14 residues. CDR3 sequence reads: CASSLVETLLPLHF. CDR3 in DNA: TGTGCCAGCAGCTTAGTAGAGACGCTTTTACCCCTCCACTTT.

The V call is TRBV28, the J call TRBJ1-1; no reliable D call. Germline V gene lookup returns CDR1 MDHEN and CDR2 SYDVKM. V was trimmed by 5 bases and J by 0 bases, leaving 7 bases between them. The CDR3 covers 13 residues. The CDR3 DNA reads TGTGCCAGCAGTGATCAGATGAACACTGAAGCTTTCTTT. This translates into CASSDQMNTEAFF.

The rearrangement joins TRBV15 to TRBJ1-6; 8 positions match TRBD1. The CDR3 runs to 15 residues. Trimming took 5 bases from V and 5 from J; bases not matched to a gene: 5. CDR1 and CDR2 (germline): LNHNV, YYDKDF (reference sequence). As DNA, the CDR3 is TGTGCCACCAGCGCCAGACAGGGGAATAATTCACCCCTCCACTTT. Amino acids: CATSARQGNNSPLHF.

The gene calls are TRBV7-9 and TRBJ2-1; D not resolved. Trimming took 1 base from V and 6 from J, leaving 13 bases between them. Per germline, CDR1 SEHNR and CDR2 FQNEAQ (reference sequence). The CDR3 runs 15 residues. CDR3 sequence: CASSLEGPRSNEQFF. The CDR3 DNA reads as TGTGCCAGCAGCTTAGAAGGCCCCAGGTCCAATGAGCAGTTCTTC.

CDR3 coding DNA: TGTGCCACCAGGGGCAGGAACACTGAAGCTTTCTTT. This codes for CATRGRNTEAFF. The V and J genes are TRBV24-1 and TRBJ1-1; D ambiguous. V was clipped by 7 bases and J by 1 base, with 6 bases between them. Germline loops: CDR1 KGHDR, CDR2 SFDVKD. This CDR3 has 12 residues.

J is TRBJ2-3 and V is TRBV18; 13 bases align to TRBD2. The CDR3 spans 19 residues. Germline CDR1 KGHSH, CDR2 LQKENI. V shed 3 bases, J shed 0 bases, and the junction held 9 bases outside the gene matches. CDR3 region: CASSPAGTSGTTSTDTQYF. DNA of the CDR3: TGTGCCAGCTCACCGGCCGGGACTAGCGGGACGACTAGCACAGATACGCAGTATTTT.

The chain carries TRBV7-3 and TRBJ1-2; 7 nucleotides line up with TRBD1. V was clipped by 5 bases and J by 6 bases; unmatched bases: 6. Germline CDR1 SGHTA, CDR2 FQGTGA. The CDR3 totals 13 residues. The CDR3, as DNA: TGTGCCAGCAGCCCACAGGGGATGGATGGCTACACCTTC. Translating it yields CASSPQGMDGYTF.

The rearrangement uses TRBV29-1 and TRBJ1-1; D gene unclear. CDR3 length: 12 residues. The germline V gene encodes CDR1 SQVTM and CDR2 ANQGSEA. Trimming stripped 1 base from V and 1 base from J, with 4 bases between. DNA for the CDR3: TGCAGCGTTGAAGCAGGGAACACTGAAGCTTTCTTT. Its translation is CSVEAGNTEAFF.

V is TRBV23-1 and J is TRBJ1-2; D unclear. TRBV23-1 is filed as an ORF, its function uncertain. Trimming cost V 7 bases and J 8 bases, with 2 bases left between them. The CDR3 consists of 8 residues. CDR3 coding DNA: TGCGCCAGCAACGGCTACACCTTC. Its translation is CASNGYTF.

The chain uses TRBV28 and TRBJ1-2; D unresolved. This CDR3 comprises 13 residues. V shed 3 bases and J shed 6 bases, with 11 bases lying between them. The germline CDR1 and CDR2 sequences are MDHEN and SYDVKM. This CDR3 is CASSFSLKDGYTF. CDR3 nucleotides: TGTGCCAGCAGTTTTTCCCTTAAGGATGGCTACACCTTC.

The V gene is TRBV3-1 (or the pseudogene TRBV3-2), the J gene TRBJ1-2; D is unclear. The V and J ends lost 0 bases and 4 bases respectively, with 3 bases between them. This CDR3 has 12 amino acids. Germline loops: CDR1 LGHDT, CDR2 YNNKEL (reference sequence). This CDR3 reads CASSQDSYGYTF. Written as DNA, the CDR3 is TGTGCCAGCAGCCAAGACAGCTATGGCTACACCTTC.

J is TRBJ2-2 and V is TRBV9, with a tentative D call TRBD2 (5 bases). Germline V gene data show CDR1 as SGDLS and CDR2 as YYNGEE. The CDR3 has 15 residues. The ends were cut back, 0 bases at V and 2 bases at J, with 8 bases in the middle. The CDR3 nucleotides are TGTGCCAGCAGCGTAGCGGGGTATAACACCGGGGAGCTGTTTTTT. Its translation: CASSVAGYNTGELFF. The variable domain in full, with the rest retrieved from reference TRBV9 and TRBJ2-2, is DSGVTQTPKHLITATGQRVTLRCSPRSGDLSVYWYQQSLDQGLQFLIQYYNGEERAKGNILERFSAQQFPDLHSELNLSSLELGDSALYFCASSVAGYNTGELFFGEGSRLTVL.

This chain connects TRBV5-5 to TRBJ1-3, with D maybe TRBD1 (5 bases). Trimming took 2 bases from V and 4 from J, leaving 13 bases between them. This CDR3 comprises 15 residues. CDR1 and CDR2 from the germline V gene are SGHKS and YYEKEE (reference sequence). The CDR3, as DNA: TGTGCCAGCAGCTTAGACGGGGCGTTCGGAAACACCATATATTTT. As protein: CASSLDGAFGNTIYF.